These 25 T cell receptor beta chains came from one sample sequenced in a study of blood T cell repertoires in COVID-19. Data came from immunoSEQ multiplex PCR; TCRdb stores just in-frame clones and leaves some out. The sample carries under 300,000 clones, approximately 79% recorded once. The specimen was peripheral blood. Receptors originate from a woman aged 40-49 years with active or convalescent COVID-19.

The rearrangement uses TRBV7-9 and TRBJ2-1; tentatively, D is TRBD2 (6 bases). Germline V CDR1 and CDR2: SEHNR, FQNEAQ (reference sequence). The CDR3 loop spans 10 amino acids. The V and J ends lost 8 bases and 7 bases respectively, with 6 bases between them. As DNA, the CDR3 is TGTGCCAGCGGGGGGAATGAGCAGTTCTTC. This codes for CASGGNEQFF.

This chain connects TRBV18 to TRBJ1-1; no reliable D call. Germline V lookup: CDR1 KGHSH, CDR2 LQKENI. V was trimmed by 4 bases and J by 7 bases, leaving 13 bases between them. This CDR3 is built from 13 residues. The CDR3 sequence is CASSHSAGIEAFF. The CDR3 DNA reads as TGTGCCAGCTCACACTCGGCGGGAATTGAAGCTTTCTTT.

DNA for the CDR3: TGTGCCAGCAGTTTGAACGGCAGGGCGAACTATGGCTACACCTTC. Amino acids: CASSLNGRANYGYTF. V is TRBV27 and J is TRBJ1-2, with D perhaps TRBD1 (5 bases). Deletions cut 3 bases from V and 2 bases from J, with 13 bases between. The CDR3 sequence is 15 residues long. Per germline, CDR1 MNHEY and CDR2 SMNVEV (reference sequence).

J is TRBJ1-4 and V is TRBV7-9; D perhaps matches TRBD1 (6 bases). The germline V gene encodes CDR1 SEHNR and CDR2 FQNEAQ (reference sequence). The CDR3 covers 18 residues. Trimming shortened V by 5 bases and J by 0 bases, and 19 bases separated the two germline ends. CDR3 in DNA: TGTGCCAGCAGCCCGACGATCAGGGGTCCCGCAACTAATGAAAAACTGTTTTTT. It encodes CASSPTIRGPATNEKLFF. The entire variable domain, with the rest obtained from reference TRBV7-9 and TRBJ1-4, is as follows: DTGVSQNPRHKITKRGQNVTFRCDPISEHNRLYWYRQTLGQGPEFLTYFQNEAQLEKSRLLSDRFSAERPKGSFSTLEIQRTEQGDSAMYLCASSPTIRGPATNEKLFFGSGTQLSVL.

The chain joins TRBV6-5 to TRBJ1-2; 9 nucleotides line up with TRBD1. Trimming cost V 4 bases and J 4 bases; bases outside gene matches: 7. Germline V gene lookup returns CDR1 MNHEY and CDR2 SVGAGI. CDR3 length: 15 amino acids. CDR3 DNA: TGTGCCAGCAGTTCCCGCGGGACAGGGACCTATGGCTACACCTTC. This gives the protein CASSSRGTGTYGYTF.

This chain links TRBV9 with TRBJ2-5; TRBD2 might be the D (6 bases). The germline CDR1 and CDR2 sequences are SGDLS and YYNGEE. The CDR3 totals 14 residues. V was trimmed by 4 bases and J by 5 bases, leaving 15 bases between them. The chain's CDR3 is CASSPRLGRETQYF. CDR3 coding DNA: TGTGCCAGCAGCCCCCGACTAGGGCGGGAGACCCAGTACTTC.

The sample holds a few counts of this clone. The chain has TRBV29-1 and TRBJ1-3; perhaps TRBD1 as D (6 bases). Germline lookup yields CDR1 SQVTM and CDR2 ANQGSEA. The CDR3 length is 14 residues. V was pared by 7 bases and J by 4 bases, with 17 bases between. This CDR3 is CSAGTSGGGNTIYF. The CDR3 nucleotides read TGCAGCGCCGGGACATCGGGCGGGGGAAACACCATATATTTT.

The V gene is TRBV9, the J gene TRBJ1-3; 8 positions match TRBD1. J gave up 2 bases and V 0 bases, and 4 bases lay outside the gene matches. The CDR3 runs 16 residues. Germline CDR1 SGDLS, CDR2 YYNGEE. The chain's CDR3 is CASSVEQGAPGNTIYF. In nucleotides, the CDR3 is TGTGCCAGCAGCGTAGAGCAGGGGGCGCCTGGAAACACCATATATTTT.

The chain links TRBV28 to TRBJ1-2; 8 positions match TRBD1. Trimming cost V 6 bases and J 8 bases; bases outside gene matches: 8. This CDR3 contains 13 residues. In germline, CDR1 is MDHEN, CDR2 SYDVKM. The CDR3 sequence: CASRRTGGLGYTF. CDR3 sequence (DNA): TGTGCCAGCAGAAGAACAGGGGGATTAGGCTACACCTTC.

This chain joins TRBV11-1 and TRBJ2-1, with D possibly matching TRBD1 (5 bases). The V end was cut by 1 base, the J end by 12 bases, with 16 bases between. This CDR3 has 14 residues. Germline assignment: CDR1 SGHAT and CDR2 FQDESV (reference sequence). CDR3 sequence: CASSLVGQRTGQFF. In DNA form, the CDR3 reads TGTGCCAGCAGCTTAGTAGGACAAAGAACTGGGCAGTTCTTC.

The chain couples TRBV10-3 to TRBJ2-7; 10 nucleotides match TRBD1. The CDR3 is 16 amino acids. Germline-derived CDR1 and CDR2 are ENHRY and SYGVKD. Unmatched junction bases numbered 7, after V lost 4 bases and J lost 1 base. The CDR3 nucleotides read TGTGCCATCAGTGCCTCCGGGACAGGGGTTTCCTACGAGCAGTACTTC. Translated, it gives CAISASGTGVSYEQYF.

This clone has only a few counts. This chain uses TRBV7-9 with TRBJ1-6; perhaps TRBD1 as D (6 bases). Germline V lookup: CDR1 SEHNR, CDR2 FQNEAQ (reference sequence). With 5 bases removed from V and 2 bases from J, the gap between germline ends came to 16 bases. The CDR3 runs to 17 residues. The chain's CDR3 is CASSQGGFSPYNSPLHF. In DNA, the CDR3 is TGTGCCAGCAGCCAAGGGGGATTCTCACCCTATAATTCACCCCTCCACTTT.

This chain links TRBV9 with TRBJ1-3; D gene unclear. V lost 5 bases, J lost 0 bases, and 12 bases lay in between. Germline CDR1 is SGDLS and CDR2 is YYNGEE. There are 15 residues in the CDR3. The CDR3 sequence is CASSPRVASGNTIYF. The CDR3 nucleotides read TGTGCCAGCAGTCCGCGGGTCGCCTCTGGAAACACCATATATTTT.

The chain employs TRBV9 and TRBJ1-2; possible D gene TRBD1, 5 bases. Trimming took off 0 bases at V and 4 bases at J, with 13 bases between the two ends. Germline assignment: CDR1 SGDLS and CDR2 YYNGEE. The CDR3 totals 15 residues. In DNA, the CDR3 is TGTGCCAGCAGCGTAGCGCACGGGGGTGGCTATGGCTACACCTTC. Protein: CASSVAHGGGYGYTF.

The chain employs TRBV6-5 and TRBJ2-3, with D uncertain. Germline V gene sequence: CDR1 MNHEY, CDR2 SVGAGI. The CDR3 consists of 12 residues. With 8 bases removed from V and 0 bases from J, the gap between germline ends came to 6 bases. The CDR3 sequence is CASRRSTDTQYF. The CDR3 nucleotides read TGTGCCAGCCGGCGGAGCACAGATACGCAGTATTTT.

V usage is TRBV10-2 and J usage is TRBJ2-7; the D is unclear. This CDR3 is built from 11 residues. Trimming took 6 bases from V and 7 from J, leaving 10 bases between them. Germline values: CDR1 WSHSY, CDR2 SAAADI. CDR3 sequence reads: CASRDSWEQYF. In DNA, the CDR3 is TGCGCCAGCAGAGATAGTTGGGAGCAGTACTTC.

This clone was seen just once. J is TRBJ2-3 and V is TRBV2; D gene ambiguous. From germline, CDR1 is SNHLY and CDR2 FYNNEI. Trimming pared 7 bases from V and 0 bases from J, leaving 2 bases between. The CDR3 is made up of 11 amino acids. The CDR3 is CASTSTDTQYF. The CDR3 bases are TGTGCCAGCACGAGCACAGATACGCAGTATTTT.

This clone occurred a few times. The chain is built from TRBV5-5 and TRBJ1-5, with D perhaps TRBD1 (5 bases). Trimming cost V 4 bases and J 5 bases, with 10 bases left between them. The CDR3 has 13 residues. Germline lookup yields CDR1 SGHKS and CDR2 YYEKEE (reference sequence). The DNA for the CDR3 is TGTGCCAGCAGCAGTACAGGTTATCAGCCCCAGCATTTT. Translation: CASSSTGYQPQHF.

V and J are TRBV9 and TRBJ1-2; 9 bases align to TRBD1. The V and J ends lost 4 bases and 8 bases, in that order; junction bases with no gene match: 18. The CDR3 extends over 17 amino acids. CDR1 is SGDLS and CDR2 is YYNGEE in the germline V gene. This chain's CDR3 is CASSPWVGGQGRGGYTF. CDR3 nucleotides: TGTGCCAGCAGCCCTTGGGTAGGAGGACAGGGGCGAGGAGGCTACACCTTC.

The rearrangement uses TRBV10-3 and TRBJ1-1, with D possibly being TRBD1 (5 bases). The CDR3 has 13 amino acids. The V and J ends lost 8 bases and 4 bases respectively, with 14 bases between them. Germline V gives CDR1 ENHRY, CDR2 SYGVKD. The CDR3 nucleotides are TGTGCCATCTTGGGATGGGGGGGCACTGAAGCTTTCTTT. It is translated as CAILGWGGTEAFF.

The chain carries TRBV6-6 and TRBJ2-1; D uncertain. Germline V gives CDR1 MNHNY, CDR2 SVGAGI (reference sequence). The CDR3 runs to 15 residues. The V and J ends lost 1 base and 6 bases respectively, with 13 bases between them. Here the CDR3 reads CASSYFRGTLNEQFF. CDR3 DNA: TGTGCCAGCAGTTACTTTCGCGGCACCCTCAATGAGCAGTTCTTC.

The V gene is TRBV30, the J gene TRBJ1-1; 10 nucleotides agree with TRBD1. Germline V gene data show CDR1 as GTSNPN and CDR2 as SVGIG (reference sequence). Trimming cost V 5 bases and J 4 bases; bases outside gene matches: 4. The CDR3 has 13 amino acids. The CDR3 is CAWGTGVITEAFF. The CDR3 nucleotides read TGTGCCTGGGGGACAGGGGTCATCACTGAAGCTTTCTTT.

The chain uses TRBV9 and TRBJ1-3; tentatively, D is TRBD1 (6 bases). The CDR3 sequence is 16 residues long. V dropped 3 bases and J dropped 4 bases, with 17 bases sitting between them. Germline V gene sequence: CDR1 SGDLS, CDR2 YYNGEE. DNA of the CDR3: TGTGCCAGCAGCGCGACGTCGACAGGCGTAGGAAACACCATATATTTT. It specifies CASSATSTGVGNTIYF.

A single count supports this clone. The V and J genes are TRBV28 and TRBJ2-3; possibly TRBD2 for D (6 bases). V was clipped by 5 bases and J by 3 bases, with 15 bases between them. Germline V gene sequence: CDR1 MDHEN, CDR2 SYDVKM. CDR3 length: 15 amino acids. In nucleotides, the CDR3 is TGTGCCAGCAGTCTTCCTAGCGAATTGACAGATACGCAGTATTTT. Protein sequence: CASSLPSELTDTQYF.

As concerns this clone: The sample holds other DNA sequences that translate to the same CDR3. V and J are TRBV5-1 and TRBJ1-4, with TRBD1 identical over 9 bases. The CDR3 contains 14 residues. Germline values: CDR1 SGHRS, CDR2 YFSETQ. V lost 2 bases to trimming and J lost 8 bases; unmatched junction nucleotides: 4. CDR3 nucleotide sequence: TGCGCCAGCAGCTTACAGGGGGCCGGGGAAAAACTGTTTTTT. Protein product: CASSLQGAGEKLFF.